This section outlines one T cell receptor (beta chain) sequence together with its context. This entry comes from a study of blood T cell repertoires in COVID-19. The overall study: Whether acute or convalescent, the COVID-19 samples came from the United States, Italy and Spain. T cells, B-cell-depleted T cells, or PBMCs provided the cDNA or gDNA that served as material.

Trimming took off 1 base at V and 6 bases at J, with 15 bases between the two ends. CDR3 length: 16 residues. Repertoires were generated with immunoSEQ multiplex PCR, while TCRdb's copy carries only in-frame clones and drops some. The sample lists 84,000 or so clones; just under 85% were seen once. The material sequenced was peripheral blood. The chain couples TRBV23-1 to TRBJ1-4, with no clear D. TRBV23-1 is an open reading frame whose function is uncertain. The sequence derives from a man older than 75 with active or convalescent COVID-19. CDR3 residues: CASSQYGWAYDEKLFF. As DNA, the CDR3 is TGCGCCAGCAGTCAATACGGATGGGCGTATGATGAAAAACTGTTTTTT.